This entry features one T cell receptor beta chain sequence. The record originates from a study of blood T cells in healthy people across ages. The trim removed 4 bases at V and 4 bases at J, leaving 6 bases unmatched. Germline V gives CDR1 SGHRS, CDR2 YFSETQ. This CDR3 is 14 amino acids long. For every donor, a draw yielded 7.5 to 10 milliliters of peripheral blood. PCR was performed a second time for roughly 6 to 12 cycles using a sample-barcoded 5' primer and a J-beta primer mix. In TCRdb, the 5' RACE reads were re-called with MiXCR into one record per CDR3 protein. Of 1.5 million to 2 million distinct CDR3 sequences listed, just under 50% were seen once; the top ten hold around 2.1%.

The source is a woman aged 40 to 55 in good health. The V call is TRBV5-1, the J call TRBJ2-3; 7 bases fit TRBD1. The sample consisted of blood. Written as DNA, the CDR3 is TGCGCCAGCAGCCCTGGACAGGTCCCAGATACGCAGTATTTT. The encoded protein is CASSPGQVPDTQYF.